The clone carrying this T cell receptor (beta chain) was found many times. Using its own MiXCR run on the 5' RACE reads, TCRdb lists one record per CDR3 protein. The sample has about 42,000 distinct CDR3 sequences, about 29% seen once. Trimming removed 0 bases at V and 1 base at J, with 7 bases between. The germline V gene encodes CDR1 SGDLS and CDR2 YYNGEE. The CDR3 is 14 residues long. The chain couples TRBV9 to TRBJ1-1; D is unresolved. The source material was tumor-infiltrating memory CD4+ T cells sorted from the breast tumor. The subset was: memory CD4+ T cells, CD4+CD45RO+CD25-. The clonotype originates from a female donor with breast cancer. The CDR3 loop is CASSVVSPNTEAFF. The CDR3 DNA sequence: TGTGCCAGCAGCGTAGTCTCCCCGAACACTGAAGCTTTCTTT.